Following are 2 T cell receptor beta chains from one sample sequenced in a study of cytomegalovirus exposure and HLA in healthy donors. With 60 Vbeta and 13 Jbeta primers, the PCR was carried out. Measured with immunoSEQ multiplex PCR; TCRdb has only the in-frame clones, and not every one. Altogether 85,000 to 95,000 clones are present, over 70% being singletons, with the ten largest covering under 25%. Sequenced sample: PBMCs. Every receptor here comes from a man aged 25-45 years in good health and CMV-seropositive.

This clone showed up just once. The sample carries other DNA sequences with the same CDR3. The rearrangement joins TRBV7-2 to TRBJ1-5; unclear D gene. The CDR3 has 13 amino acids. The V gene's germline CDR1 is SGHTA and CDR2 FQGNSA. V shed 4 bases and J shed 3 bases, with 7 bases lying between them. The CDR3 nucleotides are TGTGCCAGCAGCTCAGATTCCAATCAGCCCCAGCATTTT. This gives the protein CASSSDSNQPQHF.

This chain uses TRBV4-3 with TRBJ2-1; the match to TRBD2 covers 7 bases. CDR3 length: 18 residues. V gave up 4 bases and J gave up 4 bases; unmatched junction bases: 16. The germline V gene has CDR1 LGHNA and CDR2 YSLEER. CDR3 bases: TGCGCCAGCAGCCCCGGGGCGGGAGAACCCGCGCGGTACAATGAGCAGTTCTTC. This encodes CASSPGAGEPARYNEQFF.